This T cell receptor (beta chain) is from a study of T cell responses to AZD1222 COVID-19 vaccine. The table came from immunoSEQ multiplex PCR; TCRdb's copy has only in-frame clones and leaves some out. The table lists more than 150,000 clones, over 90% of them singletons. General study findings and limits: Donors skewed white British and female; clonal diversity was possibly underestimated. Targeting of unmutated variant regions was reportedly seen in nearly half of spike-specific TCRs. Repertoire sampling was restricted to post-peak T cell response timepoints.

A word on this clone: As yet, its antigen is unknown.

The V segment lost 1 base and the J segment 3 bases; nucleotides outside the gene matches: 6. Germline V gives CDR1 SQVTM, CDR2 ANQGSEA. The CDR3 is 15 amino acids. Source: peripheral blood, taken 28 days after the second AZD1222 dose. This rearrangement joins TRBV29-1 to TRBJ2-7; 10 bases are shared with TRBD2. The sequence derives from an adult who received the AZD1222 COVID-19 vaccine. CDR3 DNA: TGCAGCGTTGAAGCCCGGACTAGCGGTAGCTACGAGCAGTACTTC. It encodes CSVEARTSGSYEQYF.